This TCR beta chain was identified in a study of multiple sclerosis patients with progressive multifocal leukoencephalopathy. The CDR3 spans 16 residues. Germline CDR1 reads SGHTA; CDR2 reads FQGNSA. Trimming removed 1 base at V and 0 bases at J, with 10 bases between. In regard to this clone: Its antigen is still unknown.

Time point given: 5 to 6 months of natalizumab therapy. Every listed patient previously received interferon beta; all PML patients were women. Study observations and caveats: Whether JC virus or general immunocompromise explains the findings remained unclear. Less diverse TRB repertoires were suggested in most PML patients.

Only in-frame clones appear in the TCRdb table, and some are missing; sequencing was by immunoSEQ multiplex PCR. The sample includes under 30,000 clones, 85% to 90% seen only once; the top ten take about 1.6%. The TCR originated in a human donor with multiple sclerosis. The rearrangement joins TRBV7-2 to TRBJ1-3; D is unclear. Sequenced material: PBMCs, taken from a patient treated with natalizumab. The chain's CDR3 is CASSLGPALSGNTIYF. For the CDR3, the DNA is TGTGCCAGCAGCTTAGGCCCAGCCCTCTCTGGAAACACCATATATTTT. The full variable domain, with the rest looked up from reference TRBV7-2 and TRBJ1-3, is GAGVSQSPSNKVTEKGKDVELRCDPISGHTALYWYRQSLGQGLEFLIYFQGNSAPDKSGLPSDRFSAERTGGSVSTLTIQRTQQEDSAVYLCASSLGPALSGNTIYFGEGSWLTVV.